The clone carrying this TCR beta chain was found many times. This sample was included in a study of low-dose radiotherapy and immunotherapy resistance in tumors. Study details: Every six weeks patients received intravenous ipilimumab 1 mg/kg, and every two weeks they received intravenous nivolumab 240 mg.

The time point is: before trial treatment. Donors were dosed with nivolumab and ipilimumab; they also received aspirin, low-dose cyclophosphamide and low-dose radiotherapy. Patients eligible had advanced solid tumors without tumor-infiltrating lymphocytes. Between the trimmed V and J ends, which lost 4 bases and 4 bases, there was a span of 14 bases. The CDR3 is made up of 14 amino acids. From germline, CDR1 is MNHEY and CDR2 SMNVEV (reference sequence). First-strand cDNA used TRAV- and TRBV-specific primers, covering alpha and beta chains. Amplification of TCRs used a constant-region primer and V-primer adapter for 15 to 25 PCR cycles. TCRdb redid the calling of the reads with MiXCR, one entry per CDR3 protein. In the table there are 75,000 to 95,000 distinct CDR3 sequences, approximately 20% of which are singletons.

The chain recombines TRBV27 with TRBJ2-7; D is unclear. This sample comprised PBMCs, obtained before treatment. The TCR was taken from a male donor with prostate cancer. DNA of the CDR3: TGTGCCAGCAGTTCCCCGGCCAGGTGGTACGAGCAGTACTTC. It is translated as CASSSPARWYEQYF.